The clone carrying this TCR beta chain was found a few times. Its antigen is currently unknown. Relative to the germline gene, one junction end is altered; a read error may explain this. The data stem from a study of T cells after yellow fever vaccination. Study context: In the case of low-cell-number fractions, SMART-Seq v4 Ultra Low Input was used for preparation. Points from the study as a whole: In post-booster samples, most primary-vaccination clones reappeared (96% CD4, nearly 90% CD8). Across the CD4 and CD8 compartments, a small share of clonotypes was present in both.

TCRdb analysed the 5' RACE reads with MiXCR anew, one entry per CDR3 protein. The table includes about 330,000 distinct CDR3 sequences, roughly 8% detected once. Looked up from germline, CDR1 is MNHEY and CDR2 is SVGAGI. The length of the CDR3 is 16 residues. The origin of this receptor is a man younger than 35 who received the YFV17D yellow fever vaccine. Source: PBMCs, taken 35 to 50 days after the first yellow fever vaccination. The chain uses TRBV6-5 and TRBJ1-2; the D gene is possibly TRBD1 (5 bases). CDR3 DNA: TGTGCCAGCAGTTACTCGAACCTGGGGCTACCCTATCGCTACACCTTC. Translation: CASSYSNLGLPYRYTF.